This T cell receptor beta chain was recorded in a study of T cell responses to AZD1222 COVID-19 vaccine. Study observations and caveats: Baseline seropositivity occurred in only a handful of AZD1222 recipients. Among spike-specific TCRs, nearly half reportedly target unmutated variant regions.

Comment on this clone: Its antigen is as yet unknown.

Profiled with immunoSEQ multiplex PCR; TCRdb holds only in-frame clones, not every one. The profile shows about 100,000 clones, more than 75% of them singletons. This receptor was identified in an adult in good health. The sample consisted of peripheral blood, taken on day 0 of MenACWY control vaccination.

The CDR3 region is CASSSQRTGLEAFF. The CDR3 coding sequence is TGTGCCAGCAGCTCGCAAAGAACAGGGCTTGAAGCTTTCTTT. The chain recombines TRBV7-2 with TRBJ1-1; the D gene is possibly TRBD1 (6 bases). Germline values: CDR1 SGHTA, CDR2 FQGNSA. The V and J ends lost 4 bases and 7 bases respectively, with 16 bases between them. The CDR3 extends over 14 amino acids. The whole variable domain, filled in from reference TRBV7-2 and TRBJ1-1, reads GAGVSQSPSNKVTEKGKDVELRCDPISGHTALYWYRQSLGQGLEFLIYFQGNSAPDKSGLPSDRFSAERTGGSVSTLTIQRTQQEDSAVYLCASSSQRTGLEAFFGQGTRLTVV.